The 9 T cell receptor beta chains given below trace back to one sample, sequenced in a study of T-cell reconstitution after alpha-beta-depleted transplantation in children. As it was prepared, the TCRbeta library received unique molecular identifiers. TCRdb ran MiXCR on the PCR reads and lists one entry per CDR3 protein. The top ten hold 3.5% to 4.5% of the sample, which has around 340,000 distinct CDR3 sequences, 13% seen once. The sample was PBMCs, taken from the stem cell graft. All receptors derive from a human donor who donated a stem cell graft to a child with Fanconi anemia.

This rearrangement joins TRBV27 to TRBJ1-2, with D tentatively TRBD1 (5 bases). The V gene lost 2 bases and the J gene lost 3 bases, with 13 bases spanning the gap. The CDR3 contains 15 residues. Germline V gene sequence: CDR1 MNHEY, CDR2 SMNVEV (reference sequence). CDR3 nucleotides: TGTGCCAGCAGTTTAGAAGGCAGGGTGGACTATGGCTACACCTTC. It codes for CASSLEGRVDYGYTF.

This clonotype appeared once. This may be a read error, as it is one base from a much larger clone. This sequence joins TRBV27 and TRBJ1-1, with D possibly TRBD1 on 5 matching bases. Germline V gene lookup returns CDR1 MNHEY and CDR2 SMNVEV (reference sequence). There are 12 residues in the CDR3. V was shortened by 6 bases and J by 1 base, with 6 bases between the two germline ends. The chain's CDR3 is CASRQENTEAFF. CDR3 nucleotide sequence: TGTGCCAGCAGACAGGAGAACACTGAAGCTTTCTTT.

In this sample, this clonotype turned up a few times. V is TRBV11-2 and J is TRBJ1-2; 9 bases are a match to TRBD1. CDR3 size: 15 residues. Germline V gene lookup returns CDR1 SGHAT and CDR2 FQNNGV. V was clipped by 1 base and J by 4 bases; unmatched bases: 4. CDR3 DNA: TGTGCCAGCAGCTTAGGGGGACAGGGAATCTATGGCTACACCTTC. Protein product: CASSLGGQGIYGYTF.

The chain has TRBV5-1 and TRBJ1-3; 7 bases align to TRBD1. The CDR3 runs to 14 residues. The junction had 7 bases not matched to a gene; V was cut back by 6 bases and J by 4 bases. CDR1 and CDR2 (germline): SGHRS, YFSETQ. CDR3 coding DNA: TGCGCCAGCACAACCGGGACAGAGGGAAACACCATATATTTT. It encodes CASTTGTEGNTIYF.

This clonotype was observed a few times. V usage is TRBV5-1 and J usage is TRBJ2-7, with D maybe TRBD1 (5 bases). CDR3 length: 15 amino acids. CDR1 and CDR2 from the germline V gene are SGHRS and YFSETQ. V was pared by 1 base and J by 4 bases, with 15 bases between. CDR3 loop: CASSLNPGRPYEQYF. The CDR3 DNA follows: TGCGCCAGCAGCTTGAATCCAGGGCGACCTTACGAGCAGTACTTC.

J is TRBJ2-1 and V is TRBV12-3 or TRBV12-4, with 9 positions matching TRBD2. The CDR3 sequence is 13 residues long. V dropped 1 base and J dropped 9; count of bases not matched to a gene: 1. The CDR3 DNA reads TGTGCCAGCAGTTTAGGAGCGGGGGGTGAGCAGTTCTTC. Protein: CASSLGAGGEQFF.

This clonotype was found many times. The chain employs TRBV12-3 or TRBV12-4 and TRBJ2-2; 9 nucleotides align to TRBD1. V lost 6 bases, J lost 0 bases, and 5 bases stayed unmatched. This CDR3 is built from 16 residues. The CDR3 coding sequence is TGTGCCAGCAGCTCTTGGACAGGGGCGAACACCGGGGAGCTGTTTTTT. Encoded protein: CASSSWTGANTGELFF.

The CDR3 protein is CASSVGIAGALLTDTQYF. Here the CDR3 DNA reads TGTGCCAGCAGCGTAGGAATAGCGGGGGCACTTCTCACAGATACGCAGTATTTT. The rearrangement uses TRBV9 and TRBJ2-3, with TRBD2 matching 9 bases. This CDR3 is built from 18 residues. With V trimmed by 0 bases and J by 2 bases, 10 bases remained unmatched. Germline V gives CDR1 SGDLS, CDR2 YYNGEE.

V and J are TRBV4-3 and TRBJ1-1, with TRBD1 identical over 7 bases. The germline CDR1 and CDR2 sequences are LGHNA and YSLEER. V shed 0 bases and J 4 bases; nucleotides not matched to a gene: 5. The CDR3 runs 15 residues. CDR3 in DNA: TGCGCCAGCAGCCAAGAAGGGGGCTGGGGCACTGAAGCTTTCTTT. Translating gives CASSQEGGWGTEAFF.